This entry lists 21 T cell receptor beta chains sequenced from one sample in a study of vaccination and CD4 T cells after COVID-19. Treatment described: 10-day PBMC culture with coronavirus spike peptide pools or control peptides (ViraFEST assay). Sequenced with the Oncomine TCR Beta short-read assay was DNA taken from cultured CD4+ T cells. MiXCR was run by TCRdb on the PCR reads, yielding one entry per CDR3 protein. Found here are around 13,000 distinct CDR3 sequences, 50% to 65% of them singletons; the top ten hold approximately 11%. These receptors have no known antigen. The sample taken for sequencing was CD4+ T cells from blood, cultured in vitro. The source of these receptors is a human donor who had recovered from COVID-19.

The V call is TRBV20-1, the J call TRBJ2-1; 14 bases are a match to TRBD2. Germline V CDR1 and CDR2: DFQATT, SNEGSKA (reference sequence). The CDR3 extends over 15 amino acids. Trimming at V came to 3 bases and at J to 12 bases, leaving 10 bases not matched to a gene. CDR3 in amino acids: CSASLGLAGAPWQFF. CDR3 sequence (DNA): TGCAGTGCTAGTCTGGGACTAGCGGGAGCGCCTTGGCAGTTCTTC.

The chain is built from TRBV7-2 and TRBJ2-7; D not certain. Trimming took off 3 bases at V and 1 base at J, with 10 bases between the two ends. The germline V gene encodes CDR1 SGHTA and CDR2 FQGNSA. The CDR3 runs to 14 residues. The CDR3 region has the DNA TGTGCCAGCAGCTTTGACCGGGTGTCCTACGAGCAGTACTTC. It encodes CASSFDRVSYEQYF.

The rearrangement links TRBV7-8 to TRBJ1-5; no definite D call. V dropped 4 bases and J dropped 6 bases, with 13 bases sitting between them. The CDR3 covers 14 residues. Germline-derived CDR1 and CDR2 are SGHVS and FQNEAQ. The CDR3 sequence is CASSWASWGQPQHF. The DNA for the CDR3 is TGTGCCAGCAGCTGGGCCTCCTGGGGTCAGCCCCAGCATTTT.

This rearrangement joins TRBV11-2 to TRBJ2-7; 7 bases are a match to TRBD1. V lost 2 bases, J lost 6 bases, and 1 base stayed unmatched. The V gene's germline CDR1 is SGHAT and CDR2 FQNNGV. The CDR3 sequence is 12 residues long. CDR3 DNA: TGTGCCAGCAGCTTACGGACAGGCGAGCAGTACTTC. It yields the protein CASSLRTGEQYF.

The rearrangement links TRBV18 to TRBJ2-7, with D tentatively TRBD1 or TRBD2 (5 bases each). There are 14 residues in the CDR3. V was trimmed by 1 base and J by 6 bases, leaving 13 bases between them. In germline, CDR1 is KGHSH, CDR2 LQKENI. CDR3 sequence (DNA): TGTGCCAGCTCACCACTCCCCGGGGCGAGCGAGCAGTACTTC. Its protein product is CASSPLPGASEQYF.

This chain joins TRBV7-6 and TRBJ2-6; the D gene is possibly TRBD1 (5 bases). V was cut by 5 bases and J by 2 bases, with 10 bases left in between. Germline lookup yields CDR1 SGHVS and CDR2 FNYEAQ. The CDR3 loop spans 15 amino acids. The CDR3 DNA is TGTGCCAGCAGCCTTCAGGGAACTGGGGCCAACGTCCTGACTTTC. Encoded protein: CASSLQGTGANVLTF.

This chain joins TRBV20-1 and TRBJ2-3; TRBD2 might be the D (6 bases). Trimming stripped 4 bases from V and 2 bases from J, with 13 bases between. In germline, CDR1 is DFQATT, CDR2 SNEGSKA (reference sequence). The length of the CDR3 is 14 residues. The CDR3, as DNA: TGCAGTGCTATCGCGGGATATGTCACAGATACGCAGTATTTT. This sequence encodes CSAIAGYVTDTQYF.

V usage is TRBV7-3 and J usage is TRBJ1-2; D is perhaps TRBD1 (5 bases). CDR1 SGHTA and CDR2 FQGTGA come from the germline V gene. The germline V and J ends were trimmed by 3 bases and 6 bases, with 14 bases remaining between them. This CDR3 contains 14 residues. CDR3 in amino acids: CASSLGTGPDGYTF. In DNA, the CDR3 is TGTGCCAGCAGCTTGGGTACAGGTCCCGATGGCTACACCTTC. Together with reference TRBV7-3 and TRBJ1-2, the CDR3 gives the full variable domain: GAGVSQTPSNKVTEKGKYVELRCDPISGHTALYWYRQSLGQGPEFLIYFQGTGAADDSGLPNDRFFAVRPEGSVSTLKIQRTERGDSAVYLCASSLGTGPDGYTFGSGTRLTVV.

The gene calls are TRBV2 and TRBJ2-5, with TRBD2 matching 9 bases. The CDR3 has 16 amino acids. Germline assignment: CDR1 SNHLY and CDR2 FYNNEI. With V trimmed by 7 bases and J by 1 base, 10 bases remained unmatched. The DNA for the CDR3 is TGTGCCAGCATGGGGGGGGTAGCGGGAGCCCAAGAGACCCAGTACTTC. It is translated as CASMGGVAGAQETQYF.

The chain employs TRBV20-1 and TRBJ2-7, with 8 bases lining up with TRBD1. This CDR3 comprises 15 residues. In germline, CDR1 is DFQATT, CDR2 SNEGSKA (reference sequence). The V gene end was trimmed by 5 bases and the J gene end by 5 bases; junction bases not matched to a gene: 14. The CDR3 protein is CSAHPIRDRPDEQYF. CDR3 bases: TGCAGTGCTCACCCTATCCGGGACAGGCCCGACGAGCAGTACTTC.

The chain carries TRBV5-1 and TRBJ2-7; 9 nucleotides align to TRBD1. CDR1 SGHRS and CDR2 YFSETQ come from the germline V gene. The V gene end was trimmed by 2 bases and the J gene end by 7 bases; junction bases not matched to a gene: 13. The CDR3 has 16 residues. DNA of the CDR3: TGCGCCAGCAGCTTTACAGGGGGCGGGCATCCTAGGGAGCAGTACTTC. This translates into CASSFTGGGHPREQYF.

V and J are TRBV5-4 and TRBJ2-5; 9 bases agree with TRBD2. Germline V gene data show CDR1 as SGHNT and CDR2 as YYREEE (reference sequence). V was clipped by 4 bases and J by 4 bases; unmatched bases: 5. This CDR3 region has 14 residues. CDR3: CASSGSLAGETQYF. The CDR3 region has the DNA TGTGCCAGCAGCGGGTCACTAGCGGGAGAGACCCAGTACTTC.

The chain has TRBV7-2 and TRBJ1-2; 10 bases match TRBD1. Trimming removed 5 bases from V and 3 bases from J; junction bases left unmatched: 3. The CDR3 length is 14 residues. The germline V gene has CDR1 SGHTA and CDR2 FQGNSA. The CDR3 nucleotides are TGTGCCAGCAGCCCAGGGACAGGGGACTATGGCTACACCTTC. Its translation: CASSPGTGDYGYTF. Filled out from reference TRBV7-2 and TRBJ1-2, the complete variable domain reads GAGVSQSPSNKVTEKGKDVELRCDPISGHTALYWYRQSLGQGLEFLIYFQGNSAPDKSGLPSDRFSAERTGGSVSTLTIQRTQQEDSAVYLCASSPGTGDYGYTFGSGTRLTVV.

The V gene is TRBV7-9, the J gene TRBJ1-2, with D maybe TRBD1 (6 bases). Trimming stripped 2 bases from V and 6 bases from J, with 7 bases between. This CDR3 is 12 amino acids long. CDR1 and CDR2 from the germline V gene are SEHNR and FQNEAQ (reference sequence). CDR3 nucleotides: TGTGCCAGCAGCTTACAGGGGAATGGCTACACCTTC. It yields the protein CASSLQGNGYTF.

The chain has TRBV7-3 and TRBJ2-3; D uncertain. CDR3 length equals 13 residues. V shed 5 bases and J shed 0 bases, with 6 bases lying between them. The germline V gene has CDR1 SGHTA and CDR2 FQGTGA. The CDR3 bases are TGTGCCAGCAGCCAATACAGCACAGATACGCAGTATTTT. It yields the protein CASSQYSTDTQYF.

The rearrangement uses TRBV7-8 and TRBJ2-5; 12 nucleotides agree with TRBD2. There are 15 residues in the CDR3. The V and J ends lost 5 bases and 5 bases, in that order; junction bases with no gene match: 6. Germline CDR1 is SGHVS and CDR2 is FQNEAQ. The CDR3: CASSVTSGSWETQYF. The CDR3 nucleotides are TGTGCCAGCAGCGTGACTAGCGGGAGTTGGGAGACCCAGTACTTC.

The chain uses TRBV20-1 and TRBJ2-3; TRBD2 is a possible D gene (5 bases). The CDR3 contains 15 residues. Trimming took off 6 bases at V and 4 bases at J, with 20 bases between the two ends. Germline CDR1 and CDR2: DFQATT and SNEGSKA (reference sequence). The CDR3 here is CSADTRRARSDTQYF. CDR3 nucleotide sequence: TGCAGTGCAGACACCAGGCGGGCTCGCTCAGATACGCAGTATTTT.

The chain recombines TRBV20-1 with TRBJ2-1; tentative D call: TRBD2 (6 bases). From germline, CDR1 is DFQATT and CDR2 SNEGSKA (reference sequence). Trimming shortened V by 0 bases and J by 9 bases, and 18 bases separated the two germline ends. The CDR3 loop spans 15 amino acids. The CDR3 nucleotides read TGCAGTGCTAGAGATCCGGGAGTGATAGGGCTTGAGCAGTTCTTC. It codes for CSARDPGVIGLEQFF.

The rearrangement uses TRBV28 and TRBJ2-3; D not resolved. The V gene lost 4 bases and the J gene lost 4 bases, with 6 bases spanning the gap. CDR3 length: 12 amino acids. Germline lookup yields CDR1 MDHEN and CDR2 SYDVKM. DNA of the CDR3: TGTGCCAGCAGTTACGGTGCAGATACGCAGTATTTT. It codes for CASSYGADTQYF.

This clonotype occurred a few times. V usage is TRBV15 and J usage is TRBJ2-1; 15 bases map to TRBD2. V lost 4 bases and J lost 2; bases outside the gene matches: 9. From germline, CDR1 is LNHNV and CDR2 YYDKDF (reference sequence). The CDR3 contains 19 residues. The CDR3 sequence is CATSNGGTSGRSPYNEQFF. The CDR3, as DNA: TGTGCCACCAGCAACGGAGGGACTAGCGGGAGGTCCCCCTACAATGAGCAGTTCTTC.

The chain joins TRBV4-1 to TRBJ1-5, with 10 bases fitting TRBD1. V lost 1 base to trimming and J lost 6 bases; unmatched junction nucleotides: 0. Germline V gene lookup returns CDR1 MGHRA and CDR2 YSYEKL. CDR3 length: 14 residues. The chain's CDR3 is CASSQGTGGQPQHF. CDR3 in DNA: TGCGCCAGCAGCCAAGGGACAGGGGGTCAGCCCCAGCATTTT.